The source of this T cell receptor (beta chain) is a study of cytomegalovirus exposure and HLA in healthy donors. 60 Vbeta and 13 Jbeta primers were used in PCR. Some clones are missing from TCRdb's copy, which holds only in-frame ones; the method was immunoSEQ multiplex PCR. The sample lists over 200,000 clones; about 80% were seen once. Sequencing was carried out using PBMCs. The clonotype originates from a woman aged 40-49 years in good health and CMV-seronegative.

This CDR3 reads CASSLGPPWEQYF. The CDR3 coding sequence is TGCGCCAGCAGCTTGGGGCCCCCCTGGGAGCAGTACTTC. The J gene is TRBJ2-7, the V gene TRBV5-1; D is unclear. The CDR3 contains 13 residues. Germline assignment: CDR1 SGHRS and CDR2 YFSETQ. With 0 bases removed from V and 7 bases from J, the gap between germline ends came to 11 bases. Using reference TRBV5-1 and TRBJ2-7 for the parts outside the CDR3, the full variable domain is KAGVTQTPRYLIKTRGQQVTLSCSPISGHRSVSWYQQTPGQGLQFLFEYFSETQRNKGNFPGRFSGRQFSNSRSEMNVSTLELGDSALYLCASSLGPPWEQYFGPGTRLTVT.